This T cell receptor (beta chain) was found in a study of T cell responses to AZD1222 COVID-19 vaccine. Assay used: immunoSEQ multiplex PCR; TCRdb lists only in-frame clones, some missing. The sample lists tens of thousands of clones, approximately 85% occurring once. Study-wide results and caveats: Only a handful of people who got AZD1222 tested seropositive at baseline. Repertoire sampling occurred only after the peak T cell response. Donors were largely white British and mainly female; clonal diversity was possibly underestimated. At 160-218 and 743-854, vaccine-associated CD4 TCRs were dominant, and they spanned spike.

This clone has at least ten counts. Antigen: not known. This CDR3 spans 19 amino acids. Trimming left V 5 bases short and J 0 bases short, with 20 bases between. Germline values: CDR1 SEHNR, CDR2 FQNEAQ (reference sequence). V gene TRBV7-9 combines with J gene TRBJ2-6, with D perhaps matching TRBD1 (6 bases). The sample consisted of peripheral blood, taken on day 0 of AZD1222 vaccination. This clonotype was obtained from an adult in good health. In DNA, the CDR3 is TGTGCCAGCAGCCGTGCCAGGGGACAAGCGAGCTCTGGGGCCAACGTCCTGACTTTC. Protein product: CASSRARGQASSGANVLTF.